This T cell receptor (beta chain) was documented in a study of shared clonotypes between healthy human individuals. Study-wide results and caveats: Few donors restricted represented genetic and exposure-history diversity.

For every subset, genomic DNA was evenly distributed across several immunoSEQ plates. Sorted-subset replicate PCR reactions contained 150 to 200 ng DNA, corresponding to about 30,000 T cell genomes. Clones were sequenced by immunoSEQ multiplex PCR, and TCRdb holds only the in-frame ones, with some missing. The repertoire holds 1 million to 1.2 million clones, with around 77% as singletons. Those who donated were healthy HIV-negative adults, with no recent acute infections or vaccinations reported. With respect to this clone: Its antigen is unidentified.

This clonotype was obtained from a man aged 18-30 years in good health. Some clones in this sample may be carry-over from other donors' samples. The sequencing sample was made of memory CD4+ T cells from PBMCs. Subset specified: CD45RA-negative fraction.

For the CDR3, the DNA is TGTGCCAGCACCCAGGTCTCAGGGTTCGGGTACGAGCAGTACTTC. It translates to CASTQVSGFGYEQYF. V and J are TRBV6-1 and TRBJ2-7, with a possible D match to TRBD1 (5 bases). The CDR3 has 15 amino acids. V was trimmed by 7 bases and J by 4 bases, leaving 20 bases between them. Germline values: CDR1 MNHNS, CDR2 SASEGT.